The text below deals with one T cell receptor (beta chain). Its antigen is still unknown. The input lacks base qualities; no much larger clone sits a single base away. This sample stems from a study of cytomegalovirus exposure and HLA in healthy donors (dated by TCRdb to the late 2010s). About the study as a whole: An earlier analysis of several hundred of the donors reported 250 to 350 Gb of sequence data and some 120 million unique TCR beta sequences from roughly 180 million T cells. Among the approximately 400 genotyped donors, around 81% belonged to the genetic ancestry cluster associated with self-reported Caucasian donors. Several DR-DQ haplotypes were handled as single units for association and clustering, since linkage in the cohort was strong. An earlier analysis of a few hundred of the donors applied high-throughput TCR beta sequencing to assess whether each TCR beta V gene segment acted as functional or pseudogenic. In a later analysis, previously published TCR beta repertoires from hundreds of donors were re-analyzed and high-resolution HLA genotyping was added so that TCR occurrence patterns could be studied. The study aimed to test whether cataloging public T cell receptors could reveal signatures of past pathogen exposure. Class I and class II HLA loci were covered by the typing at four-digit resolution. Besides the first cohort of roughly 660 subjects, a separate validation cohort made up of roughly 130 different subjects was used. An early release covering roughly 640 HLA-typed donors comprised about 300 gigabases of sequencing data and roughly 85 million unique TCR sequences. The study combined high-throughput TCR immunosequencing, statistical association of individual TCRs with disease status, and machine learning to predict cytomegalovirus infection status. The study profiled the T cell repertoires of fewer than 850 subjects by immunosequencing and related them to cytomegalovirus serostatus. Rather than drawing on any new phenotypic data, the later analysis identified candidate immune exposures from TCR beta sequences and the way those sequences occurred across donors. The number of typed donors differed by locus: about 620-640 for A, B, C, DRB1 and DQB1; 522 for DQA1; over 600 for DPA1; and around 490 for DPB1. Across approximately 400 genotyped donors of the cohort, an average of approximately 240,000 unique TCR beta nucleotide sequences per donor were sequenced, and approximately 17% of those sequences were non-productive. A later genetic analysis used genome-wide SNP genotypes for about 65% of the roughly 700 donors, treating that subset as a discovery cohort. Every discovery cohort repertoire had been produced on one sequencing platform. Donor age, sex, ethnicity and CMV serostatus were compiled together with the repertoire data. Summary of the overall study and its limitations: The earlier analysis of 587 of the donors excluded some 15 rarely observed V segments, including chromosome 9 orphons, because counts were too low. A later genetic analysis reported fewer N-insertions in productive TCRs among donors in an Asian-associated ancestry cluster than the approximately 670-donor mean. The cohort was sequenced for TCR beta chains only, and without alpha or paired-chain data the features that could be detected were limited. When HLA alleles, especially DR and DQ, strongly co-occurred, attributing TCR associations to individual alleles was difficult. An association between a missense DCLRE1C variant and V-gene and J-gene trimming of TCR beta chains was found in a later genetic analysis and replicated in an independent cohort. Presence/absence analyses assumed roughly uniform sequencing depth across donors, an assumption that may not hold. Most CMV-associated TCR beta chains appeared to be HLA-restricted in a later analysis, and the HLA associations seemed to be driven largely by CMV exposure. A further reported finding was that TCR beta sequences accurately predicted the HLA-A and HLA-B alleles for most subjects in the first cohort. A later analysis associated 17,000 or so TCR beta sequences with specific HLA alleles at a false discovery rate of 0.05. Some IMGT-functional V segments, including TRBV6-2 and TRBV6-3, could not be told apart with the 87-base-pair reads, so those segments were excluded. According to a later analysis, parvovirus B19, influenza, CMV and Epstein-Barr virus appeared linked to several top co-occurrence clusters. For the cohort, immune exposure information was limited to CMV serostatus. Linkage disequilibrium might explain the correlated functional status among segregating V segments, but an unknown experimental factor could not be ruled out. While some public TCRs were present in many individuals, most TCR sequences turned up only very rarely across donors. In an earlier analysis of 587 of the donors, most TCR beta V segments were observed in productive rearrangements about 87% or about 30% of the time, broadly matching IMGT annotations. In a later analysis, HLA-associated TCR beta chains showed more clonal expansion and lower generation probabilities than non-associated chains that were equally common. The sequencing pipeline was judged likely to have produced a cluster of highly shared sequence variants as a technical artifact. The authors suggested that the approach could potentially be extended to other disease states and immunological phenotypes. In vitro tests confirmed that a few of the cytomegalovirus-associated TCR beta chains recognize cytomegalovirus antigens. The study listed approximately 150 TCR beta chains as associated with cytomegalovirus. Cytomegalovirus status was reported to be diagnosed by the classifier with high specificity and sensitivity in both the original and validation cohorts. In a later analysis, the rate of TCR association differed among HLA loci, with DRB1 alleles having the most associated TCRs and HLA-C alleles having the fewest. HLA typing was unavailable for some donors at each locus, so association tests used only the typed subset.

The cohort consisted of some 670 healthy bone marrow donors. All cohort members were sampled while nominally healthy, although unrecorded immune exposures were likely present. The donor was CMV seronegative and belonged to the group of 350 to 400 seronegative cohort members. Every donor gave a peripheral blood sample, and the peripheral blood mononuclear cells from that sample were used for TCR beta sequencing. Genomic DNA was extracted from the blood cell samples with the Qiagen DNeasy Blood Extraction Kit. V gives up 6 bases and J gives up 7 bases, and the segment between their germline ends measures 13 bases. The germline V gene provides CDR1 SGHTA and CDR2 FQGNSA. From the cysteine up to the phenylalanine, the CDR3 has a length of 13 residues. Solely the CDR3 DNA is kept, with 39 bases framed from the first base. To prepare the library, the immunoSEQ multiplex PCR assay was applied. The multiplex PCR relied on a mix of 60 forward primers for TCR Vbeta segments and 13 reverse primers for TCR Jbeta segments. A multiplex PCR assay on genomic DNA amplified the CDR3 region of rearranged TCR beta genes. The amplified TCR beta libraries were sequenced on the Illumina HiSeq System as 87-base-pair reads. As for the authors' bioinformatics: Across the 670 or so repertoires, a later analysis counted about 81 million unique TCR beta chains, roughly 11 million of which were shared by at least two donors. To remove PCR and sequencing errors, raw reads were error-corrected and collapsed into unique sequences using a nearest-neighbor algorithm that merged closely related sequences. To assign V, D and J gene segments, CDR3 sequences were aligned to IMGT reference sequences. For a sequence to be retained, a match of at least six nucleotides was required to both a V gene segment and a J gene segment. A rearrangement counted as productive if the CDR3 had no stop codons and remained in frame with V and J, and every other rearrangement counted as non-productive. CDR3 was defined by IMGT convention, running from the second conserved V-encoded cysteine to the conserved J-encoded phenylalanine. In an earlier analysis of around 600 of the donors, sequences lacking an unambiguous match to a single V gene segment were excluded. In an earlier analysis of 587 of the donors, a V segment was called functional when productive rearrangements were above 56.7%, and segregating when the standard deviation between donors exceeded 5%. To diagnose cytomegalovirus status from the catalog of TCR beta chain sequences, a statistical classification framework was built. A later analysis assigned V and J genes by comparing TCR nucleotide sequences with IMGT/GENE-DB human TR gene sequences. Using the TCRdist pipeline, a later analysis assigned CDR3 sequences along with most-parsimonious VDJ recombination scenarios. In a later analysis, each TCR beta chain was defined by its CDR3 amino acid sequence together with its V-gene family, and reads lacking a unique V-gene family were excluded. A later analysis removed 550 to 700 highly shared, low-generation-probability nucleotide sequences to deal with suspected cross-contamination and a sequencing artifact. In a later analysis, a clonal expansion index was calculated for each public chain from normalized within-repertoire ranks of inferred template counts. In a later analysis, generation probabilities were computed with a VDJ recombination model fitted to out-of-frame rearrangements, and the resulting probabilities were checked against IGoR. Hypergeometric tests were used in a later analysis to score TCR-TCR, TCR-HLA and TCR-CMV co-occurrence, with a repertoire-size bias correction applied to the TCR pairs. A later analysis estimated false discovery rates by permuting HLA or CMV assignments 20 times. A later analysis grouped co-occurring TCRs with DBSCAN, adding TCRdist sequence similarity when clustering within HLA-allele-positive subsets. For co-occurrence clustering, repertoires with fewer than 30,000 or more than 120,000 public chains were excluded, along with about five repertoires with anomalous nucleotide sharing. Drawn from immuneACCESS, this table holds only the in-frame rearrangements with V and J called that TCRdb kept. Clones are partly lost; checked studies trace under half to an unresolved V gene and leave the rest unexplained. Clone size and the V and J calls come from that table; the DNA yielded D and trimming. The sample data list about 89,000 clones, and around three quarters of these were observed just once. Around 1.4% of the sample rests with the top ten.

The rearranged chain carries TRBV7-2 and TRBJ2-1; a weak D assignment points to TRBD2 (6 bases agree). Specimen: PBMCs. The receptor's source is a male donor in good health and CMV-seronegative. At the DNA level, the sequence is TGTGCCAGCAGTCACCCCGGAGGGAATGAGCAGTTCTTC. Translated, this is CASSHPGGNEQFF.